The present entry profiles one TCR beta chain with its context. Sequenced by immunoSEQ multiplex PCR; TCRdb stores in-frame clones only, minus some. Here the sample spans about 270,000 clones, roughly 93% being singletons. The data belong to a study of blood T cell repertoires in COVID-19. Study-level background: Some COVID-19 samples were acute and others convalescent; all came from the United States, Italy and Spain. T cells, B-cell-depleted T cells, or PBMCs provided the cDNA or gDNA that served as material.

Trimming left V 7 bases short and J 11 bases short, with 22 bases between. Germline-derived CDR1 and CDR2 are KGHDR and SFDVKD. The CDR3 covers 14 residues. Residents of about two dozen US areas, aged 18 to 89 years, made up the participants. Sequenced material: PBMCs or T cells enriched from blood (not recorded which). This chain connects TRBV24-1 to TRBJ1-1; weak D call: TRBD1 (5 bases). This clonotype was sampled from a woman aged 35 to 49 with acute COVID-19. CDR3: CATRGSGTGGIAFF. CDR3 DNA sequence: TGTGCCACCAGGGGTTCGGGCACAGGCGGTATCGCTTTCTTT.